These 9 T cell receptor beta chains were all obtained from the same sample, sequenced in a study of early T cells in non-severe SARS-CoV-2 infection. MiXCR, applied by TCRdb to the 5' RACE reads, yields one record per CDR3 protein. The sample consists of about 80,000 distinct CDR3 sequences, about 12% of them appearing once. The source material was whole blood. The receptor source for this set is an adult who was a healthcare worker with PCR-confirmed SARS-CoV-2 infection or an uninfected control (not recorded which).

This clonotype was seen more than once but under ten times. CDR3 nucleotides: TGTGCCATCAGTACCCCCCCATTGTACGAGCAGTACTTC. This sequence encodes CAISTPPLYEQYF. The chain joins TRBV10-3 to TRBJ2-7, with D uncertain. The V end was cut by 5 bases, the J end by 4 bases, with 12 bases between. Per germline, CDR1 ENHRY and CDR2 SYGVKD. The CDR3 has 13 residues.

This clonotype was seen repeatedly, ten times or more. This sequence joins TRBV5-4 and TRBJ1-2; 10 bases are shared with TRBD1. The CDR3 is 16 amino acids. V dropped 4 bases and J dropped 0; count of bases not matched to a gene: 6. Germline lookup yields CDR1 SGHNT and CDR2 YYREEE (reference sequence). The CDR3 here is CASSMGQGPPNYGYTF. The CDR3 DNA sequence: TGTGCCAGCAGCATGGGACAGGGGCCCCCTAACTATGGCTACACCTTC.

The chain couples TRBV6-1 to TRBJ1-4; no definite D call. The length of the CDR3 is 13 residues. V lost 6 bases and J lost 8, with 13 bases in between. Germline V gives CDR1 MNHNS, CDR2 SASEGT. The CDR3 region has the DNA TGTGCCAGCAGATTCGAGGGATACGAAAAACTGTTTTTT. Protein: CASRFEGYEKLFF.

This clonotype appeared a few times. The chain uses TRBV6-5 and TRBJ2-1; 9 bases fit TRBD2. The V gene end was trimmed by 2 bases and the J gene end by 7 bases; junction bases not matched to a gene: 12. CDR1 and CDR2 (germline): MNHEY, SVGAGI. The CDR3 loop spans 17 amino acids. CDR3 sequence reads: CASSYPQGSGRINEQFF. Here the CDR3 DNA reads TGTGCCAGCAGTTACCCTCAAGGGAGCGGGAGGATAAATGAGCAGTTCTTC.

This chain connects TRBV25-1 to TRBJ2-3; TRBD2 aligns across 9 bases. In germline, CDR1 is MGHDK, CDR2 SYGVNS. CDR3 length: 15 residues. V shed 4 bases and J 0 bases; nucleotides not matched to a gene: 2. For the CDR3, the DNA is TGTGCCAGCAGTGGACTAGCGGTTAGCACAGATACGCAGTATTTT. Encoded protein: CASSGLAVSTDTQYF.

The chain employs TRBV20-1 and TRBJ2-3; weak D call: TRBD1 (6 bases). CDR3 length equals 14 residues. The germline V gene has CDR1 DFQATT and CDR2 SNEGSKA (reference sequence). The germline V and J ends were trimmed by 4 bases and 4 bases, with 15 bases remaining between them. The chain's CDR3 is CSAIPTGLADTQYF. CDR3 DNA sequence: TGCAGTGCTATCCCGACAGGCTTGGCAGATACGCAGTATTTT.

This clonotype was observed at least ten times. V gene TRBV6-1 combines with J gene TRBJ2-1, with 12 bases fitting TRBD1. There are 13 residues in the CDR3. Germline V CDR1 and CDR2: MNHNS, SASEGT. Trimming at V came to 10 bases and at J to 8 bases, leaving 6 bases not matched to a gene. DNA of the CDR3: TGTGCCATCCTGGGACAGGGGGCATATGAGCAGTTCTTC. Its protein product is CAILGQGAYEQFF.

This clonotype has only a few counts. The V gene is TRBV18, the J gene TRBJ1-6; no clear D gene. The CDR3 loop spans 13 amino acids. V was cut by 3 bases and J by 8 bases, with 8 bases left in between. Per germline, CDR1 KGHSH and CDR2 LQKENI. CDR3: CASSPFADSPLHF. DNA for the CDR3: TGTGCCAGCTCACCCTTTGCCGATTCACCCCTCCACTTT.

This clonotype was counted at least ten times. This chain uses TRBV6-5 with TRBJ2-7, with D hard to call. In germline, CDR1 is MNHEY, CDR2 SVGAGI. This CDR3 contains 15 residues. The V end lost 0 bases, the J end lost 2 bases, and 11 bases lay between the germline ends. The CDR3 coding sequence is TGTGCCAGCAGTTACTCAAGGCTTTCCACCTACGAGCAGTACTTC. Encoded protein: CASSYSRLSTYEQYF.